The entry below describes one T cell receptor beta chain. CDR1 and CDR2 from the germline V gene are MNHEY and SVGEGT. The junction had 7 bases not matched to a gene; V was cut back by 5 bases and J by 3 bases. The CDR3 totals 16 residues. Amplification of TCR alpha and beta CDR3 regions from RNA used iRepertoire nested multiplex PCR. TCRdb re-called the multiplex PCR reads with MiXCR, one entry per CDR3 protein. The sample lists about 180,000 distinct CDR3 sequences, around 40% occurring once. This sample was included in a study of glioma-infiltrating T cells. The sequenced sample consisted of glioma tissue, nonneoplastic brain tissue, or PBMCs (not recorded which). This TCR was sampled from a human donor with low-grade glioma or glioblastoma, undergoing nonglioma brain surgery, or in good health (not recorded which). The J gene is TRBJ2-3, the V gene TRBV6-2 or TRBV6-3, with 11 bases identical to TRBD1. This CDR3 reads CASSRGQGGRTDTQYF. The CDR3 DNA reads as TGTGCCAGCAGTAGGGGACAGGGGGGAAGAACAGATACGCAGTATTTT.